This T cell receptor beta chain was captured in a study of T cell responses to AZD1222 COVID-19 vaccine. Clones were read by immunoSEQ multiplex PCR, and TCRdb kept only the in-frame ones, dropping some. Of about 120,000 clones in the sample, approximately 94% were seen once. Doses given second, at about 4 or about 12 weeks, were pooled. To note about this clone: What it binds is not known.

The CDR3 is 15 residues long. Germline CDR1 MRHNA, CDR2 SNTAGT. Trimming removed 2 bases from V and 0 bases from J, with 8 bases in between. The study, taken as a whole, reports: Epitopes outside B.1.351 and B.1.1.7 mutated regions reportedly drew nearly half of spike TCRs. The donor cohort was predominantly white British with a female majority, and clonal diversity may have been underestimated.

This receptor was obtained from an adult who received the AZD1222 COVID-19 vaccine. Sequencing used peripheral blood, obtained 28 days after the second AZD1222 dose. This chain connects TRBV6-4 to TRBJ2-1; D is undetermined. For the CDR3, the DNA is TGTGCCAGCAGTGACCGGTTTCCCTCCTACAATGAGCAGTTCTTC. Its translation is CASSDRFPSYNEQFF.